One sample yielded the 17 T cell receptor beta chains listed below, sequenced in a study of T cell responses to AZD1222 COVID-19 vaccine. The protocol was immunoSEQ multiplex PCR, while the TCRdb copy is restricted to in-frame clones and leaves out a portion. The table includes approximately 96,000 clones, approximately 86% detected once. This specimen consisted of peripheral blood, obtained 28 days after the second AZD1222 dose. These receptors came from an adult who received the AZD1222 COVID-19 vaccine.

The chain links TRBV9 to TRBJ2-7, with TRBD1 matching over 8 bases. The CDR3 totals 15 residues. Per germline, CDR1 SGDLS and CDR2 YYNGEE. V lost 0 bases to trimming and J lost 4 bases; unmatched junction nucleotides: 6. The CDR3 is CASSVAATGVYEQYF. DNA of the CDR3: TGTGCCAGCAGCGTAGCGGCGACAGGGGTGTACGAGCAGTACTTC.

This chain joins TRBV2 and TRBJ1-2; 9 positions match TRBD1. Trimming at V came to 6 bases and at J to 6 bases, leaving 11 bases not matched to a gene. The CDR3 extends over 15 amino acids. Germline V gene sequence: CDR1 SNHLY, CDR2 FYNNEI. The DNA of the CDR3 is TGTGCCAGCAGCCCGCCGGGACAGGGAACTCATGGCTACACCTTC. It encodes CASSPPGQGTHGYTF.

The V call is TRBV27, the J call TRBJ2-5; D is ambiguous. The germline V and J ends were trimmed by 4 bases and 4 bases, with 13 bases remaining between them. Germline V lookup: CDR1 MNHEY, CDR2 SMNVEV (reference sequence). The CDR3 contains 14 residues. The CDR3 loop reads CASSSPGSGETQYF. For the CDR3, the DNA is TGTGCCAGCAGTTCCCCCGGGTCGGGAGAGACCCAGTACTTC.

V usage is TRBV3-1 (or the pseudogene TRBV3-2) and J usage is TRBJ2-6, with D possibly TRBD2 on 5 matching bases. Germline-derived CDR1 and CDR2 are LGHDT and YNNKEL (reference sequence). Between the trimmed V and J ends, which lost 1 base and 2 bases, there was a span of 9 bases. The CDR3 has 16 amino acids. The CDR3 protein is CASSQGKGAGANVLTF. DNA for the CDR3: TGTGCCAGCAGCCAAGGAAAGGGAGCTGGGGCCAACGTCCTGACTTTC.

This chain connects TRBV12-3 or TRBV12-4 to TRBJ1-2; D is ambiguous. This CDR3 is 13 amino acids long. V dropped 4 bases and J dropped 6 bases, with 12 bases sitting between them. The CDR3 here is CASSSPGEHGYTF. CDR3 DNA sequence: TGTGCCAGCAGTTCCCCCGGGGAACATGGCTACACCTTC.

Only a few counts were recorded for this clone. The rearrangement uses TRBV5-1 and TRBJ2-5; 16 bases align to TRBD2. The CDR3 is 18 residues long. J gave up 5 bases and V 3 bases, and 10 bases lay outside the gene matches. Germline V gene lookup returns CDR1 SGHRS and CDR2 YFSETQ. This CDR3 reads CASSYGGTSGGAGETQYF. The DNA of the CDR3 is TGCGCCAGCAGCTATGGCGGGACTAGCGGGGGGGCCGGGGAGACCCAGTACTTC.

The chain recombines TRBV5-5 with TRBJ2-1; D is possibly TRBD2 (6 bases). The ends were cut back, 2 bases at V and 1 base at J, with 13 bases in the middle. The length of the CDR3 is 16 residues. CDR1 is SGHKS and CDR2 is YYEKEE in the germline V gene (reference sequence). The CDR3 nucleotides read TGTGCCAGCAGCTTATCCTGGGGGGTATCCTACAATGAGCAGTTCTTC. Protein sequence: CASSLSWGVSYNEQFF.

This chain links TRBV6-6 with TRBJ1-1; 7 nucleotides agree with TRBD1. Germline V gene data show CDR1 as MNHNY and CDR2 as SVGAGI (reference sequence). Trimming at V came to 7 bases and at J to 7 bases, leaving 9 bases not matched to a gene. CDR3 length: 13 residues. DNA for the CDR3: TGTGCCAGCACCGAATCGGGACAGAATGAAGCTTTCTTT. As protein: CASTESGQNEAFF.

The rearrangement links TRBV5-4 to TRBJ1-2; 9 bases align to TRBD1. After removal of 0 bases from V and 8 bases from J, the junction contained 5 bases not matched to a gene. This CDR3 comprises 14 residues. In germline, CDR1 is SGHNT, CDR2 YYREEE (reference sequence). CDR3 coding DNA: TGTGCCAGCAGCTTGGATGGGACAGGGTGGGGCTACACCTTC. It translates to CASSLDGTGWGYTF.

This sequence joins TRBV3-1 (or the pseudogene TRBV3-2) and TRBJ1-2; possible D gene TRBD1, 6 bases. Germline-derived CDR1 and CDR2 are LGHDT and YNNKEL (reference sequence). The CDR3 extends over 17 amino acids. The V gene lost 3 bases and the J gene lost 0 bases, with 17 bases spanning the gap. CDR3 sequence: CASSQLPRTVANYGYTF. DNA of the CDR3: TGTGCCAGCAGCCAGTTGCCTCGGACAGTCGCTAACTATGGCTACACCTTC.

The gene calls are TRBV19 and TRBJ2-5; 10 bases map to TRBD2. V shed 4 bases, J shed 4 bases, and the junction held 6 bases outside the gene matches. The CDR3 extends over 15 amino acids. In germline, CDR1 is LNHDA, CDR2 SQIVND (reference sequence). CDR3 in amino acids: CASSSLAGDIETQYF. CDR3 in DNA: TGTGCCAGTAGTAGCCTAGCGGGGGATATAGAGACCCAGTACTTC.

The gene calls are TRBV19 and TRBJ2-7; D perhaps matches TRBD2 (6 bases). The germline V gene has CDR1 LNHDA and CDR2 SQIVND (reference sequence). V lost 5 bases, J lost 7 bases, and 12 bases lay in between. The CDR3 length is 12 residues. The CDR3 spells CASSPLGGEQYF. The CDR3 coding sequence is TGTGCCAGTAGTCCGCTTGGGGGGGAGCAGTACTTC.

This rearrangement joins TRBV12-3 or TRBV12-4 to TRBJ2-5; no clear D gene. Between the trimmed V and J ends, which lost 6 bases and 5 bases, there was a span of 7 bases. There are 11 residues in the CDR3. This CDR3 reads CASRGRETQYF. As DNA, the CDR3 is TGTGCCAGCAGAGGCAGGGAGACCCAGTACTTC.

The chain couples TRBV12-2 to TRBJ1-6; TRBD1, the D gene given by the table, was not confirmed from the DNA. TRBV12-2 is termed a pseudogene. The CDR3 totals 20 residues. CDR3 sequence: CASRLKGQGHDSSYNSPLHF. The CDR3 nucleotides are TGTGCAAGTCGCTTAAAGGGCCAGGGGCACGATAGCTCCTATAATTCACCCCTCCACTTT.

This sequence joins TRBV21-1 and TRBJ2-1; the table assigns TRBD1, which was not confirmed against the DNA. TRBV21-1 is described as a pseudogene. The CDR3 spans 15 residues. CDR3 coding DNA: TGTGCCAGCCCAAAGGGGGTGCAGCCCTACAATGAGCAGTTCTTC. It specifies CASPKGVQPYNEQFF.

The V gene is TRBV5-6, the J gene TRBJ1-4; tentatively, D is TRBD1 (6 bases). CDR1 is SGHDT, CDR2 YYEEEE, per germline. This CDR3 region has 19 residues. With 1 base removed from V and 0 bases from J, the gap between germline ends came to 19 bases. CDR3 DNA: TGTGCCAGCAGCTTGTCCCAGGGGAACAGACCTGCAACTAATGAAAAACTGTTTTTT. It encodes CASSLSQGNRPATNEKLFF.

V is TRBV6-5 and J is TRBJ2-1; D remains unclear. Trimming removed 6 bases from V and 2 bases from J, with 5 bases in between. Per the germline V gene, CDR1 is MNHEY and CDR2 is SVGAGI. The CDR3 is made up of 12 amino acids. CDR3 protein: CASSATYNEQFF. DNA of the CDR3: TGTGCCAGCAGCGCCACCTACAATGAGCAGTTCTTC.